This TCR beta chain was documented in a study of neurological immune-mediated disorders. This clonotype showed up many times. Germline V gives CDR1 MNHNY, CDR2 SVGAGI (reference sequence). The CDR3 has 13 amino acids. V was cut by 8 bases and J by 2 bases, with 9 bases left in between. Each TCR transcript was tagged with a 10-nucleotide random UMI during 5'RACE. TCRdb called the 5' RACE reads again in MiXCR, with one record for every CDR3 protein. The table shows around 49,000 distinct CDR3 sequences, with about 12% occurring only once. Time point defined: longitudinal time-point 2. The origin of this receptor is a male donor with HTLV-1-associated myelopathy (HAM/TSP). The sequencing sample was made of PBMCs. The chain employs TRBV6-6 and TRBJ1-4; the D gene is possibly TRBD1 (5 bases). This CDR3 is CASGGMTNEKLFF. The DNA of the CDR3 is TGTGCCAGCGGGGGTATGACTAATGAAAAACTGTTTTTT.